Listed here are 9 T cell receptor beta chains from one sample, sequenced in a study of blood T cell repertoires in COVID-19. Clones were read by immunoSEQ multiplex PCR, and TCRdb kept only the in-frame ones, dropping some. The table lists about 180,000 clones, 80% to 90% of them singletons. The sample comprised peripheral blood. These receptors originate from a middle-aged man with active or convalescent COVID-19.

This clone occurred once. This chain connects TRBV19 to TRBJ2-1; TRBD1 agrees at 7 bases. The CDR3 length is 15 residues. With 6 bases clipped from V and 1 base from J, the junction kept 6 bases outside the gene matches. Germline V gene data show CDR1 as LNHDA and CDR2 as SQIVND (reference sequence). The chain's CDR3 is CASRPGQRSYNEQFF. The CDR3 region has the DNA TGTGCCAGTAGGCCGGGACAGAGGTCCTACAATGAGCAGTTCTTC.

This clone was counted only a few times. This rearrangement joins TRBV14 to TRBJ2-7; weak D call: TRBD1 (6 bases). The CDR3 contains 15 residues. Trimming removed 2 bases at V and 6 bases at J, with 17 bases between. The germline gives CDR1 SGHDN, CDR2 FVKESK. CDR3 loop: CASSQQVTGFGEQYF. The DNA for the CDR3 is TGTGCCAGCAGCCAACAAGTCACAGGGTTTGGCGAGCAGTACTTC.

This chain links TRBV6-1 with TRBJ1-3; D is undetermined. This CDR3 has 14 amino acids. Trimming took off 2 bases at V and 0 bases at J, with 5 bases between the two ends. Germline V gene sequence: CDR1 MNHNS, CDR2 SASEGT. The CDR3 sequence is CASSEIHSGNTIYF. As DNA, the CDR3 is TGTGCCAGCAGTGAAATCCACTCTGGAAACACCATATATTTT.

This chain joins TRBV2 and TRBJ2-7; 10 bases are a match to TRBD2. There are 13 residues in the CDR3. After removal of 10 bases from V and 5 bases from J, the junction contained 8 bases not matched to a gene. CDR1 and CDR2 from the germline V gene are SNHLY and FYNNEI. CDR3 sequence (DNA): TGTGCCACCAACCTAGCGGGAGTCGACGAGCAGTACTTC. Translated, it gives CATNLAGVDEQYF.

DNA for the CDR3: TGTGCCAGCAGCTTAGATCGAGGGACTGAAGCTTTCTTT. Translation: CASSLDRGTEAFF. The rearrangement uses TRBV11-2 and TRBJ1-1; unclear D gene. The CDR3 loop spans 13 amino acids. V was trimmed by 0 bases and J by 5 bases, leaving 7 bases between them. Per the germline V gene, CDR1 is SGHAT and CDR2 is FQNNGV.

The V gene is TRBV19, the J gene TRBJ2-5; a possible D gene is TRBD2 (5 bases). The CDR3 runs 16 residues. Trimming took off 3 bases at V and 2 bases at J, with 16 bases between the two ends. From germline, CDR1 is LNHDA and CDR2 SQIVND (reference sequence). CDR3 in amino acids: CASSIRVGGLQETQYF. The DNA of the CDR3 is TGTGCCAGTAGTATCCGGGTCGGCGGGCTACAAGAGACCCAGTACTTC.

The chain has TRBV3-1 (or the pseudogene TRBV3-2) and TRBJ2-2; TRBD1 agrees at 7 bases. The germline CDR1 and CDR2 sequences are LGHDT and YNNKEL (reference sequence). The CDR3 consists of 13 residues. J was trimmed by 6 bases and V by 6 bases; bases with no gene match: 4. CDR3 nucleotides: TGTGCCAGCAGTATCACAGGGGCCGGGGAGCTGTTTTTT. This encodes CASSITGAGELFF.

The chain carries TRBV5-6 and TRBJ1-1, with a possible D match to TRBD1 (6 bases). V dropped 4 bases and J dropped 6 bases, with 16 bases sitting between them. The germline CDR1 and CDR2 sequences are SGHDT and YYEEEE. The CDR3 contains 14 residues. The CDR3 DNA follows: TGTGCCAGCAGCATCCTATCAGGGGCTCCTGAAGCTTTCTTT. Amino acid sequence: CASSILSGAPEAFF. Complete variable domain (other parts from reference TRBV5-6 and TRBJ1-1): DAGVTQSPTHLIKTRGQQVTLRCSPKSGHDTVSWYQQALGQGPQFIFQYYEEEERQRGNFPDRFSGHQFPNYSSELNVNALLLGDSALYLCASSILSGAPEAFFGQGTRLTVV.

This chain connects TRBV10-1 to TRBJ2-1; 13 bases are a match to TRBD2. Unmatched junction bases numbered 2, after V lost 6 bases and J lost 6 bases. The CDR3 totals 14 residues. CDR1 and CDR2 from the germline V gene are WNHNN and SYGVQD (reference sequence). CDR3 nucleotide sequence: TGCGCCAGCAGCCGGACTAGCGGGAGCAATGAGCAGTTCTTC. As protein: CASSRTSGSNEQFF.